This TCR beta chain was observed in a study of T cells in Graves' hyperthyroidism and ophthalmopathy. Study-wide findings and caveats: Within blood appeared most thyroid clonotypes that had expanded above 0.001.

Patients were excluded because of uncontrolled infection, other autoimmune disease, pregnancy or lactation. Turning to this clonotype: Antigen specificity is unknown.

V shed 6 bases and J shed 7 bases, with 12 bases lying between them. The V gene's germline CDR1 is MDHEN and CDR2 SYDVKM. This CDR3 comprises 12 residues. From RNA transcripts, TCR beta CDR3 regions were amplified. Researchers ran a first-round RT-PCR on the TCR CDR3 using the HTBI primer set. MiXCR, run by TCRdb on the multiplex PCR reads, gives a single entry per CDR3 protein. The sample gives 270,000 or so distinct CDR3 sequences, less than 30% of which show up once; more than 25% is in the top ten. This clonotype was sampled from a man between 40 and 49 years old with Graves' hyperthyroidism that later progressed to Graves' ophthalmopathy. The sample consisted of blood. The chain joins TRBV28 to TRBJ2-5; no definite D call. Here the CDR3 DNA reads TGTGCCAGCAGCCTCCGTACGCGGACCCAGTACTTC. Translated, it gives CASSLRTRTQYF.